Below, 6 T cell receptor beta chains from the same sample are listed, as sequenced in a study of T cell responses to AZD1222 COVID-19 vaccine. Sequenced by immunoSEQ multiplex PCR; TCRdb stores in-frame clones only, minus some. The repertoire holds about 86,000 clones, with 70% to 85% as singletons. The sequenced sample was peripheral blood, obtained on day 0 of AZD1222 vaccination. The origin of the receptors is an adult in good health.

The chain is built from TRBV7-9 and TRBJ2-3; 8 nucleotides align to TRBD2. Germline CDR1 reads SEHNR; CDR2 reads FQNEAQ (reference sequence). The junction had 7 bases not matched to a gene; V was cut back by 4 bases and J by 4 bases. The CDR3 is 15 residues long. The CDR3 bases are TGTGCCAGCAGCTCGGGAGGGCCGTGGTCAGATACGCAGTATTTT. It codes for CASSSGGPWSDTQYF.

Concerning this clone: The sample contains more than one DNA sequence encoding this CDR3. The CDR3 loop is CASSQDWTDTQYF. CDR3 nucleotide sequence: TGTGCCAGCAGCCAAGATTGGACGGATACGCAGTATTTT. This rearrangement joins TRBV3-1 (or the pseudogene TRBV3-2) to TRBJ2-3; D gene ambiguous. The germline V gene encodes CDR1 LGHDT and CDR2 YNNKEL (reference sequence). Trimming cost V 0 bases and J 6 bases, with 7 bases left between them. This CDR3 comprises 13 residues.

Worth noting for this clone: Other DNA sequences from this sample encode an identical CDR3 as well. The CDR3 DNA reads TGTGCCAGCAGCCTGGTTGCCGTGAACACCGGGGAGCTGTTTTTT. The encoded protein is CASSLVAVNTGELFF. The rearrangement uses TRBV7-9 and TRBJ2-2, with D unclear. The CDR3 has 15 residues. V was cut by 5 bases and J by 1 base, with 11 bases left in between. In germline, CDR1 is SEHNR, CDR2 FQNEAQ (reference sequence).

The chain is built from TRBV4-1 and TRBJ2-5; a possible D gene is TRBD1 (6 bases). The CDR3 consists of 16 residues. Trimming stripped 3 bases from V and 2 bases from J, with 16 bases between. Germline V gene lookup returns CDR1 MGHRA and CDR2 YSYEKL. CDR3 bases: TGCGCCAGCAGCCAGGCCAGCAGGGGTGAACAAGAGACCCAGTACTTC. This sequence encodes CASSQASRGEQETQYF.

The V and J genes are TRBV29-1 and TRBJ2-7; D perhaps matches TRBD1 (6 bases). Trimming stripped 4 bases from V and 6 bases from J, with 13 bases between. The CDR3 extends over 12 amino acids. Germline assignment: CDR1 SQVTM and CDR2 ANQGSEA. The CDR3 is CSVAQGSSEQYF. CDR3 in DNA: TGCAGCGTTGCCCAGGGGTCATCCGAGCAGTACTTC.

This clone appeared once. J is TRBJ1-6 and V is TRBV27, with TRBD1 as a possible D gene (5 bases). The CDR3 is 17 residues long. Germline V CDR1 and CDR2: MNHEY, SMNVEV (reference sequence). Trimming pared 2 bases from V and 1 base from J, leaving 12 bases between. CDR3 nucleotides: TGTGCCAGCAGTTTAAAGGTGGGGGGATCCTATAATTCACCCCTCCACTTT. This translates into CASSLKVGGSYNSPLHF.